One sample yielded the 20 T cell receptor beta chains listed below, sequenced in a study of T cells in Graves' hyperthyroidism and ophthalmopathy. Using RNA transcripts as the source, TCR beta CDR3 regions were amplified. The HTBI primer set drove a first-round RT-PCR of the TCR CDR3. MiXCR was run by TCRdb on the multiplex PCR reads, yielding one entry per CDR3 protein. The repertoire includes about 350,000 distinct CDR3 sequences, under 20% of them detected once, and approximately 4% sits in the top ten. Source material: blood. Source of these receptors: a woman aged 18-30 years with Graves' hyperthyroidism.

This clonotype was detected only a few times. This chain connects TRBV18 to TRBJ1-1; tentatively, D is TRBD1 (5 bases). CDR3 length: 14 amino acids. V shed 1 base and J shed 1 base, with 7 bases lying between them. Per germline, CDR1 KGHSH and CDR2 LQKENI. The CDR3 bases are TGTGCCAGCTCACCACAGGGGCCGAACACTGAAGCTTTCTTT. As protein: CASSPQGPNTEAFF.

The rearrangement uses TRBV4-1 and TRBJ1-5; TRBD1 agrees at 7 bases. Germline V gene sequence: CDR1 MGHRA, CDR2 YSYEKL. This CDR3 spans 16 amino acids. V lost 0 bases to trimming and J lost 6 bases; unmatched junction nucleotides: 8. The CDR3 bases are TGCGCCAGCAGCCAAGAGCCAGGGGGATTCTCTCAGCCCCAGCATTTT. Amino acids: CASSQEPGGFSQPQHF.

This clonotype was recorded many times. The rearrangement links TRBV11-2 to TRBJ2-7; D remains ambiguous. The V end lost 3 bases, the J end lost 0 bases, and 12 bases lay between the germline ends. This CDR3 spans 15 amino acids. Germline V lookup: CDR1 SGHAT, CDR2 FQNNGV. As DNA, the CDR3 is TGTGCCAGCAGCTTGGTGGCAGGTCTCTCCTACGAGCAGTACTTC. It is translated as CASSLVAGLSYEQYF.

This clonotype was seen more than once but under ten times. The chain links TRBV6-5 to TRBJ2-7, with TRBD1 matching over 8 bases. This CDR3 comprises 15 residues. CDR1 and CDR2 (germline): MNHEY, SVGAGI. V shed 4 bases and J 4 bases; nucleotides not matched to a gene: 9. CDR3 DNA sequence: TGTGCCAGCAGTTTGGGGGATACAGGGGGGTACGAGCAGTACTTC. This translates into CASSLGDTGGYEQYF.

The V gene is TRBV28, the J gene TRBJ1-6; D unresolved. The germline CDR1 and CDR2 sequences are MDHEN and SYDVKM. V gave up 7 bases and J gave up 10 bases, with 11 bases separating them. The CDR3 is made up of 12 amino acids. The CDR3 sequence is CASTGGRSPLHF. The CDR3 DNA follows: TGTGCCAGCACTGGAGGGCGGTCACCCCTCCACTTT.

V is TRBV4-2 and J is TRBJ1-2, with D perhaps matching TRBD1 (5 bases). This CDR3 contains 17 residues. The germline V and J ends were trimmed by 3 bases and 0 bases, with 17 bases remaining between them. Germline loops: CDR1 LGHNA, CDR2 YNFKEQ. The CDR3 loop is CASSQKGRREANYGYTF. Here the CDR3 DNA reads TGTGCCAGCAGCCAGAAGGGACGTCGGGAAGCTAACTATGGCTACACCTTC.

This clonotype came up a few times. The rearrangement links TRBV27 to TRBJ1-1; TRBD1 matches 9 bases. Germline loops: CDR1 MNHEY, CDR2 SMNVEV (reference sequence). The J segment lost 3 bases and the V segment lost 5 bases, leaving 7 bases of the junction unmatched. This CDR3 is 15 amino acids long. The CDR3 DNA is TGTGCCAGCAGTAAACAGGGGGCGCGAGACACTGAAGCTTTCTTT. This gives the protein CASSKQGARDTEAFF.

This clonotype has a count of ten or more. The rearrangement uses TRBV10-2 and TRBJ1-2; D is unclear. The CDR3 contains 12 residues. The V end was cut by 5 bases, the J end by 2 bases, with 6 bases between. The V gene's germline CDR1 is WSHSY and CDR2 SAAADI. The CDR3 DNA is TGCGCCAGCAGTCAGCGGAACTATGGCTACACCTTC. It specifies CASSQRNYGYTF.

This clonotype showed up many times. Just one base apart from a much larger clone, this may be a read error. The chain joins TRBV6-1 to TRBJ1-1, with D possibly TRBD1 on 5 matching bases. The germline CDR1 and CDR2 sequences are MNHNS and SASEGT. This CDR3 has 15 amino acids. V lost 7 bases to trimming and J lost 3 bases, with 18 bases between them. DNA for the CDR3: TGTGCCAGCACGGAACAGGTAGTGGAAGACACTGAAGCTTTCTTT. It codes for CASTEQVVEDTEAFF.

This clonotype appeared many times. The rearrangement links TRBV20-1 to TRBJ2-7; 9 bases map to TRBD1. Trimming took 3 bases from V and 1 from J; bases not matched to a gene: 4. This CDR3 contains 14 residues. Germline lookup yields CDR1 DFQATT and CDR2 SNEGSKA (reference sequence). The CDR3 sequence: CSARGTGWSYEQYF. In DNA, the CDR3 is TGCAGTGCTAGGGGGACAGGGTGGTCCTACGAGCAGTACTTC.

This clonotype came up many times. The J gene is TRBJ1-2, the V gene TRBV28; 7 bases match TRBD1. Per the germline V gene, CDR1 is MDHEN and CDR2 is SYDVKM. The J segment lost 4 bases and the V segment lost 3 bases, leaving 26 bases of the junction unmatched. The CDR3 runs to 21 residues. CDR3 sequence: CASSFYQFRLFTGDKPYGYTF. The DNA of the CDR3 is TGTGCCAGCAGTTTTTATCAATTTCGCCTATTCACAGGGGATAAACCCTATGGCTACACCTTC.

This clonotype showed up many times. V is TRBV30 and J is TRBJ2-2, with 11 bases lining up with TRBD2. This CDR3 comprises 15 residues. Trimming removed 4 bases from V and 6 bases from J; junction bases left unmatched: 7. Germline loops: CDR1 GTSNPN, CDR2 SVGIG (reference sequence). CDR3 coding DNA: TGTGCCTGGAAGGTCCTAGCGGGGGGCCCCGGGGAGCTGTTTTTT. It yields the protein CAWKVLAGGPGELFF.

This clonotype was seen at least ten times. This sequence joins TRBV20-1 and TRBJ2-7, with 8 bases matching TRBD1. CDR3 length: 14 amino acids. Germline V gene lookup returns CDR1 DFQATT and CDR2 SNEGSKA (reference sequence). V lost 4 bases, J lost 2 bases, and 7 bases stayed unmatched. CDR3 coding DNA: TGCAGTGCTACCGCCGGGACAGGCGCCTACGAGCAGTACTTC. As protein: CSATAGTGAYEQYF.

This clonotype was detected many times. The CDR3, as DNA: TGTGCCAGCAGTAAAAATGAGGACCAGTACTTC. Protein product: CASSKNEDQYF. The chain carries TRBV2 and TRBJ2-5; no firm D call. Germline CDR1 and CDR2: SNHLY and FYNNEI. The CDR3 loop spans 11 amino acids. The ends were cut back, 5 bases at V and 10 bases at J, with 11 bases in the middle. The full variable domain, its missing parts supplied by reference TRBV2 and TRBJ2-5, is EPEVTQTPSHQVTQMGQEVILRCVPISNHLYFYWYRQILGQKVEFLVSFYNNEISEKSEIFDDQFSVERPDGSNFTLKIRSTKLEDSAMYFCASSKNEDQYFGPGTRLLVL.

This clonotype was seen many times. The chain couples TRBV10-1 to TRBJ1-2; no definite D call. V lost 9 bases and J 7 bases, leaving 18 bases between the germline ends. In germline, CDR1 is WNHNN, CDR2 SYGVQD (reference sequence). The CDR3 is made up of 13 amino acids. The CDR3 nucleotides are TGCGCCAGTTCGACACTCCCGAGTGGTGGCTACACCTTC. Translated, it gives CASSTLPSGGYTF.

This clonotype was recorded many times. The rearrangement joins TRBV7-2 to TRBJ1-3; D is ambiguous. CDR1 is SGHTA and CDR2 is FQGNSA in the germline V gene. The CDR3 totals 15 residues. The germline V and J ends were trimmed by 1 base and 4 bases, with 11 bases remaining between them. The CDR3 DNA sequence: TGTGCCAGCAGCTTAGGCCCCCCAGGAGGAAACACCATATATTTT. Protein product: CASSLGPPGGNTIYF.

This clonotype has a handful of counts. The chain carries TRBV28 and TRBJ1-4, with D unclear. Between the trimmed V and J ends, which lost 7 bases and 9 bases, there was a span of 9 bases. The germline V gene has CDR1 MDHEN and CDR2 SYDVKM. CDR3 length equals 11 residues. The CDR3 DNA sequence: TGTGCCAGCACCCGATATCAAAAACTGTTTTTT. It yields the protein CASTRYQKLFF.

The chain joins TRBV11-2 to TRBJ2-7; 8 bases are shared with TRBD2. CDR1 SGHAT and CDR2 FQNNGV come from the germline V gene. This CDR3 has 16 amino acids. Losses at the gene ends were 1 base for V and 2 bases for J; bases not matched to a gene: 7. In DNA, the CDR3 is TGTGCCAGCAGCTTAGTTGGGTTAGCGGGGACCTACGAGCAGTACTTC. It codes for CASSLVGLAGTYEQYF.

This clonotype was seen many times. The DNA of the CDR3 is TGTGCCAGCAGCTTATATGGCAGGGGAGGCGGCTACACCTTC. Its protein is CASSLYGRGGGYTF. The rearrangement uses TRBV7-3 and TRBJ1-2; D might be TRBD1 (6 bases). The CDR3 has 14 residues. With 2 bases removed from V and 8 bases from J, the gap between germline ends came to 15 bases. The germline CDR1 and CDR2 sequences are SGHTA and FQGTGA.

This clonotype was picked up many times. This chain links TRBV9 with TRBJ2-7, with a tentative D call TRBD2 (6 bases). From germline, CDR1 is SGDLS and CDR2 YYNGEE. Between the trimmed V and J ends, which lost 3 bases and 0 bases, there was a span of 10 bases. The length of the CDR3 is 14 residues. Here the CDR3 DNA reads TGTGCCAGCAGCGCAGACGGGAGCTCCTACGAGCAGTACTTC. It is translated as CASSADGSSYEQYF.